One sample yielded the 25 T cell receptor beta chains listed below, sequenced in a study of blood T cell repertoires in COVID-19. Some clones are missing from TCRdb's copy, which holds only in-frame ones; the method was immunoSEQ multiplex PCR. The data contain tens of thousands of clones, roughly 86% of them singletons. What was sequenced was peripheral blood. All receptors come from a woman in her 50s with acute or convalescent COVID-19.

The chain is built from TRBV5-1 and TRBJ2-7, with 10 bases lining up with TRBD1. Trimming removed 0 bases from V and 5 bases from J; junction bases left unmatched: 8. CDR1 is SGHRS and CDR2 is YFSETQ in the germline V gene. The CDR3 runs 16 residues. The CDR3 DNA reads as TGCGCCAGCAGCTTGGGACAGGGGGCGAGGAGGGACGAGCAGTACTTC. This sequence encodes CASSLGQGARRDEQYF. Looking up the rest from reference TRBV5-1 and TRBJ2-7 gives the full variable domain: KAGVTQTPRYLIKTRGQQVTLSCSPISGHRSVSWYQQTPGQGLQFLFEYFSETQRNKGNFPGRFSGRQFSNSRSEMNVSTLELGDSALYLCASSLGQGARRDEQYFGPGTRLTVT.

The J gene is TRBJ2-2, the V gene TRBV28; 14 bases align to TRBD2. V lost 5 bases, J lost 5 bases, and 10 bases stayed unmatched. Germline CDR1 MDHEN, CDR2 SYDVKM. This CDR3 region has 18 residues. The CDR3 DNA is TGTGCCAGCAGTCGGACTAGCGGGAGGAGGAGTGGGACCGGGGAGCTGTTTTTT. Translated, it gives CASSRTSGRRSGTGELFF. The full variable domain, rest sourced from reference TRBV28 and TRBJ2-2, is DVKVTQSSRYLVKRTGEKVFLECVQDMDHENMFWYRQDPGLGLRLIYFSYDVKMKEKGDIPEGYSVSREKKERFSLILESASTNQTSMYLCASSRTSGRRSGTGELFFGEGSRLTVL.

The V call is TRBV6-5, the J call TRBJ1-5, with no clear D. Germline CDR1 is MNHEY and CDR2 is SVGAGI. Trimming pared 2 bases from V and 5 bases from J, leaving 7 bases between. CDR3 length equals 13 residues. CDR3 sequence reads: CASSYERHQPQHF. The CDR3 nucleotides read TGTGCCAGCAGTTACGAGCGACATCAGCCCCAGCATTTT.

V is TRBV29-1 and J is TRBJ1-2; 7 bases match TRBD1. Per germline, CDR1 SQVTM and CDR2 ANQGSEA. With V trimmed by 3 bases and J by 1 base, 8 bases remained unmatched. The length of the CDR3 is 15 residues. The CDR3 is CSVDSETGINYGYTF. CDR3 DNA: TGCAGCGTTGACTCTGAGACAGGGATTAACTATGGCTACACCTTC.

This clone was counted at least ten times. This chain joins TRBV13 and TRBJ2-7, with a weak D call TRBD2 (5 bases). From germline, CDR1 is PRHDT and CDR2 FYEKMQ (reference sequence). CDR3 length: 16 residues. V was clipped by 5 bases and J by 3 bases, with 20 bases between them. CDR3 region: CASSPPRSSGSYEQYF. CDR3 DNA: TGTGCCAGCAGCCCGCCTCGTTCCAGCGGAAGCTACGAGCAGTACTTC.

The chain links TRBV28 to TRBJ2-1, with D tentatively TRBD2 (5 bases). This CDR3 comprises 13 residues. The V and J ends lost 3 bases and 5 bases respectively, with 8 bases between them. The germline V gene encodes CDR1 MDHEN and CDR2 SYDVKM. DNA of the CDR3: TGTGCCAGCAGTTTTCGAGGGAACAATGAGCAGTTCTTC. Protein: CASSFRGNNEQFF.

The V call is TRBV9, the J call TRBJ2-7, with 7 bases matching TRBD2. CDR3 length: 14 residues. The germline V gene has CDR1 SGDLS and CDR2 YYNGEE. The trim removed 4 bases at V and 4 bases at J, leaving 8 bases unmatched. The CDR3 loop is CASSPTGLLYEQYF. The CDR3 coding sequence is TGTGCCAGCAGCCCTACGGGACTATTATACGAGCAGTACTTC. The whole variable domain, filled in from reference TRBV9 and TRBJ2-7, reads DSGVTQTPKHLITATGQRVTLRCSPRSGDLSVYWYQQSLDQGLQFLIQYYNGEERAKGNILERFSAQQFPDLHSELNLSSLELGDSALYFCASSPTGLLYEQYFGPGTRLTVT.

This chain connects TRBV9 to TRBJ2-5; D is possibly TRBD2 (6 bases). The CDR3 is 15 residues long. CDR1 and CDR2 (germline): SGDLS, YYNGEE. The V end lost 2 bases, the J end lost 2 bases, and 13 bases lay between the germline ends. The CDR3 is CASSVGGTLQETQYF. CDR3 nucleotides: TGTGCCAGCAGCGTGGGCGGGACCCTACAAGAGACCCAGTACTTC.

V is TRBV28 and J is TRBJ1-4; 7 nucleotides agree with TRBD1. CDR1 MDHEN and CDR2 SYDVKM come from the germline V gene. CDR3 length: 13 amino acids. The V segment lost 6 bases and the J segment 8 bases; nucleotides outside the gene matches: 6. This CDR3 is CASSRTGSEKLFF. CDR3 DNA: TGTGCCAGCAGCCGGACAGGCAGCGAAAAACTGTTTTTT.

This chain uses TRBV12-1 with TRBJ2-1; the D call of TRBD2 is as the table states it, not checked on the DNA. TRBV12-1 is a pseudogene segment. This CDR3 is 15 amino acids long. DNA for the CDR3: TGTGCCAGCAGCTTCGGCGGGCCGGCGTACAATGAGCAGTTCTTC. Protein sequence: CASSFGGPAYNEQFF.

The rearrangement links TRBV7-3 to TRBJ1-2, with 9 bases aligning to TRBD1. This CDR3 region has 13 residues. J was trimmed by 8 bases and V by 5 bases; bases with no gene match: 6. Germline loops: CDR1 SGHTA, CDR2 FQGTGA. The CDR3 loop is CASSRDRVSGYTF. CDR3 DNA: TGTGCCAGCAGCCGGGACAGGGTATCGGGCTACACCTTC.

This chain uses TRBV6-5 with TRBJ1-3; 9 bases are a match to TRBD1. Trimming took 2 bases from V and 0 from J; bases not matched to a gene: 2. Germline CDR1 MNHEY, CDR2 SVGAGI. The CDR3 is 16 residues long. The CDR3 loop reads CASSYGTGSSGNTIYF. For the CDR3, the DNA is TGTGCCAGCAGTTACGGGACAGGGAGCTCTGGAAACACCATATATTTT.

The J gene is TRBJ1-1, the V gene TRBV11-1; TRBD1 might be the D (6 bases). V lost 5 bases, J lost 5 bases, and 12 bases lay in between. Germline V gives CDR1 SGHAT, CDR2 FQDESV (reference sequence). The CDR3 sequence is 13 residues long. The CDR3 region has the DNA TGTGCCAGCAGCATCTACAGGGAGACTGAAGCTTTCTTT. Protein: CASSIYRETEAFF.

The genes are TRBV2 and TRBJ1-5; weak D call: TRBD1 (6 bases). The CDR3 loop spans 15 amino acids. Trimming stripped 6 bases from V and 1 base from J, with 13 bases between. The germline V gene has CDR1 SNHLY and CDR2 FYNNEI. DNA of the CDR3: TGTGCCAGCAGGCGCCAGGGGTTGAGCAATCAGCCCCAGCATTTT. Its protein is CASRRQGLSNQPQHF.

The chain couples TRBV14 to TRBJ1-4; D call uncertain. V lost 1 base to trimming and J lost 4 bases, with 10 bases between them. The CDR3 runs to 15 residues. CDR1 SGHDN and CDR2 FVKESK come from the germline V gene. DNA for the CDR3: TGTGCCAGCAGCCAAGGTTTCTCCGTTAATGAAAAACTGTTTTTT. Protein sequence: CASSQGFSVNEKLFF.

This rearrangement joins TRBV30 to TRBJ1-1; D unresolved. The germline CDR1 and CDR2 sequences are GTSNPN and SVGIG (reference sequence). The CDR3 runs 12 residues. The V and J ends lost 3 bases and 5 bases respectively, with 10 bases between them. CDR3 in amino acids: CAWRRVGTEAFF. CDR3 coding DNA: TGTGCCTGGAGGAGGGTAGGAACTGAAGCTTTCTTT.

The chain combines TRBV3-1 (or the pseudogene TRBV3-2) with TRBJ1-6; 7 positions agree with TRBD1. The V segment lost 4 bases and the J segment 10 bases; nucleotides outside the gene matches: 4. This CDR3 is 13 amino acids long. Germline loops: CDR1 LGHDT, CDR2 YNNKEL (reference sequence). CDR3 DNA sequence: TGTGCCAGCAGCCGGGACAGTGAATCACCCCTCCACTTT. Translated: CASSRDSESPLHF.

The rearrangement joins TRBV5-1 to TRBJ1-1; 7 positions match TRBD1. V shed 2 bases and J 0 bases; nucleotides not matched to a gene: 7. Germline V CDR1 and CDR2: SGHRS, YFSETQ. This CDR3 is built from 16 residues. The CDR3, as DNA: TGCGCCAGCAGCTTTTTGCCAGGGGGGATGAACACTGAAGCTTTCTTT. Its protein is CASSFLPGGMNTEAFF.

This chain joins TRBV7-3 and TRBJ1-1; 8 bases map to TRBD1. Germline CDR1 reads SGHTA; CDR2 reads FQGTGA. J gave up 3 bases and V 5 bases, and 5 bases lay outside the gene matches. The CDR3 runs to 14 residues. CDR3 nucleotides: TGTGCCAGCAGCGTGACAGGGGCGGACACTGAAGCTTTCTTT. It yields the protein CASSVTGADTEAFF.

V and J are TRBV10-1 and TRBJ1-1; 10 bases match TRBD1. The trim removed 0 bases at V and 5 bases at J, leaving 3 bases unmatched. Germline V gene sequence: CDR1 WNHNN, CDR2 SYGVQD (reference sequence). The CDR3 has 15 residues. CDR3 DNA: TGCGCCAGCAGTGAGTCGACAGGGGGCGTGACTGAAGCTTTCTTT. This codes for CASSESTGGVTEAFF.

V and J are TRBV6-4 and TRBJ2-2, with TRBD1 identical over 8 bases. This CDR3 is built from 16 residues. Germline trimming cut 7 bases from V and 7 bases from J; bases unmatched to any gene: 14. The germline CDR1 and CDR2 sequences are MRHNA and SNTAGT. This CDR3 is CASKVASGGRGGELFF. The CDR3 DNA reads TGTGCCAGCAAAGTGGCGTCAGGGGGCCGAGGCGGGGAGCTGTTTTTT.

This sequence joins TRBV19 and TRBJ1-1; D remains unclear. Germline V CDR1 and CDR2: LNHDA, SQIVND (reference sequence). CDR3 size: 14 residues. Trimming took off 6 bases at V and 1 base at J, with 12 bases between the two ends. The CDR3 here is CASRLGRANTEAFF. DNA of the CDR3: TGTGCCAGTAGGTTAGGGAGGGCGAACACTGAAGCTTTCTTT.

The rearrangement joins TRBV4-3 to TRBJ1-6, with D hard to call. The V end was cut by 0 bases, the J end by 13 bases, with 13 bases between. Per germline, CDR1 LGHNA and CDR2 YSLEER. The CDR3 totals 14 residues. Written as DNA, the CDR3 is TGCGCCAGCAGCCAAGATCAATTCATTTCCCCCCTCCACTTT. Translating it yields CASSQDQFISPLHF.

This clone was recorded a few times. This chain joins TRBV4-2 and TRBJ1-2, with TRBD1 as a possible D gene (6 bases). Germline V gene sequence: CDR1 LGHNA, CDR2 YNFKEQ. The germline V and J ends were trimmed by 4 bases and 6 bases, with 18 bases remaining between them. The CDR3 contains 15 residues. The CDR3 is CASSLARQVFDGYTF. In DNA form, the CDR3 reads TGTGCCAGCAGCCTCGCCCGACAGGTCTTCGATGGCTACACCTTC.

This clone was counted a few times. The chain couples TRBV30 to TRBJ2-7, with 9 bases lining up with TRBD2. In germline, CDR1 is GTSNPN, CDR2 SVGIG (reference sequence). The CDR3 totals 14 residues. The V and J ends lost 2 bases and 4 bases, in that order; junction bases with no gene match: 6. CDR3 bases: TGTGCCTGGAGTCCGCGGGGGGGTCCGTACGAGCAGTACTTC. It yields the protein CAWSPRGGPYEQYF. The full variable domain, its missing parts supplied by reference TRBV30 and TRBJ2-7, is SQTIHQWPATLVQPVGSPLSLECTVEGTSNPNLYWYRQAAGRGLQLLFYSVGIGQISSEVPQNLSASRPQDRQFILSSKKLLLSDSGFYLCAWSPRGGPYEQYFGPGTRLTVT.